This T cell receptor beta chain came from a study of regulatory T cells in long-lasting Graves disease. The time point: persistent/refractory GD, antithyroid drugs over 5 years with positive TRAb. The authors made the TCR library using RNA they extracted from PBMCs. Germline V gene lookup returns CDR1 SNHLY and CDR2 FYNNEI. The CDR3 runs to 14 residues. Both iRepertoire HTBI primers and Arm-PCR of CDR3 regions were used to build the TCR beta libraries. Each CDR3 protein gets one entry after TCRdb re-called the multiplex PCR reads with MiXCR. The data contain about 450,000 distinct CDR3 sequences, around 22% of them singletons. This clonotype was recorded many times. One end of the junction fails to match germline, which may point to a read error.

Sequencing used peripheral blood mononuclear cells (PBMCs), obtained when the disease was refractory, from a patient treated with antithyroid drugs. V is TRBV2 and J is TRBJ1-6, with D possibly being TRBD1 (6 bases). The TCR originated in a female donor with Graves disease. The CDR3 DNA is TGTGCCAGCAGCGAAGACAGGACGTATTCACCCCTCCACTTT. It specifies CASSEDRTYSPLHF.